Shown below are 27 T cell receptor beta chains from a single sample sequenced in a study of blood T cells in healthy people across ages. Using a J-beta primer mix together with a sample-barcoded 5' primer, a second PCR was run for 7 to 11 cycles. TCRdb processed the 5' RACE reads anew with MiXCR; each CDR3 protein has one entry. The top ten clones hold 15% to 20% of a sample with 920,000 or so distinct CDR3 sequences, under 45% of them seen once. The sequenced sample was blood. All receptors come from an older woman in good health.

This clonotype was detected only once. Compared with germline, one end of the junction differs, possibly owing to a read error. This chain uses TRBV15 with TRBJ2-3; no definite D call. The CDR3 totals 16 residues. CDR1 and CDR2 (germline): LNHNV, YYDKDF (reference sequence). The CDR3 DNA reads TGTGCCACCAGCAGAGAGAGAGCTCCGGGCACAGATACGCAGTGGTTT. This translates into CATSRERAPGTDTQWF.

In its sample, this clonotype was seen once. The chain recombines TRBV19 with TRBJ2-4, with 13 bases identical to TRBD2. Unmatched junction bases numbered 12, after V lost 3 bases and J lost 1 base. Germline CDR1 is LNHDA and CDR2 is SQIVND (reference sequence). The CDR3 consists of 20 residues. The CDR3 nucleotides read TGTGCCAGTAGTATCCTCCTACTAGCGGGAGGGCCGAGGGCCAAAAACATTCAGTACTTC. Protein product: CASSILLLAGGPRAKNIQYF.

This rearrangement joins TRBV5-1 to TRBJ2-3; TRBD1 matches 9 bases. Germline values: CDR1 SGHRS, CDR2 YFSETQ. V lost 4 bases to trimming and J lost 5 bases; unmatched junction nucleotides: 11. This CDR3 comprises 16 residues. The chain's CDR3 is CASSVNSGTGKDTQYF. The CDR3 nucleotides are TGCGCCAGCAGCGTCAATTCCGGGACAGGGAAAGATACGCAGTATTTT.

This clonotype has more than one count but fewer than ten. The genes are TRBV7-9 and TRBJ2-1; 14 nucleotides agree with TRBD2. This CDR3 contains 18 residues. The V gene's germline CDR1 is SEHNR and CDR2 FQNEAQ (reference sequence). V lost 6 bases and J lost 15; bases outside the gene matches: 22. The CDR3 protein is CASSSLRDRSGLAGAGFF. CDR3 nucleotides: TGTGCCAGCAGTTCACTCCGGGACAGGTCGGGACTAGCGGGGGCCGGGTTCTTC.

The CDR3, as DNA: TGTGCCTGGGGGGTCACCTACGAGCAGTACTTC. The encoded protein is CAWGVTYEQYF. This chain uses TRBV30 with TRBJ2-4; D is undetermined. The J call may be in error: the DNA end matches TRBJ2-7 better. This CDR3 spans 11 amino acids. From germline, CDR1 is GTSNPN and CDR2 SVGIG (reference sequence).

The sample holds many counts of this clonotype. The V and J genes are TRBV6-2 or TRBV6-3 and TRBJ2-7, with a tentative D call TRBD2 (6 bases). The germline gives CDR1 MNHEY, CDR2 SVGEGT. This CDR3 spans 11 amino acids. V lost 4 bases to trimming and J lost 6 bases, with 7 bases between them. The CDR3 DNA follows: TGTGCCAGCAGTTCTAGCGTCGAGCAGTACTTC. Its protein product is CASSSSVEQYF.

This clonotype turned up a few times. The chain links TRBV11-2 to TRBJ2-3; 11 bases fit TRBD2. V shed 5 bases and J 4 bases; nucleotides not matched to a gene: 11. Per the germline V gene, CDR1 is SGHAT and CDR2 is FQNNGV. This CDR3 is built from 17 residues. The CDR3 DNA follows: TGTGCCAGCAGCAAAGGGACTAGCGGAGCCGGGGCAGATACGCAGTATTTT. Translating it yields CASSKGTSGAGADTQYF.

This clonotype was seen repeatedly, ten times or more. J is TRBJ2-5 and V is TRBV7-2, with unresolved D. The CDR3 spans 12 residues. Looked up from germline, CDR1 is SGHTA and CDR2 is FQGNSA. Deletions cut 1 base from V and 5 bases from J, with 5 bases between. The DNA for the CDR3 is TGTGCCAGCAGCTTAGTTTGGGAGACCCAGTACTTC. Translation: CASSLVWETQYF.

This clonotype was counted only a few times. The rearrangement links TRBV2 to TRBJ2-7, with TRBD2 matching over 10 bases. J was trimmed by 3 bases and V by 0 bases; bases with no gene match: 8. Looked up from germline, CDR1 is SNHLY and CDR2 is FYNNEI. This CDR3 contains 17 residues. The CDR3 region is CASSEAGASGSRYEQYF. For the CDR3, the DNA is TGTGCCAGCAGTGAAGCTGGGGCTAGCGGGAGTCGCTACGAGCAGTACTTC.

The V call is TRBV24-1, the J call TRBJ2-1, with D possibly being TRBD1 or TRBD2 (5 bases each). V was cut by 7 bases and J by 8 bases, with 17 bases left in between. This CDR3 comprises 14 residues. CDR1 and CDR2 (germline): KGHDR, SFDVKD. The CDR3 loop reads CATRGDLRSDEQFF. The CDR3 DNA reads TGTGCCACCAGAGGGGACCTCCGCAGCGATGAGCAGTTCTTC.

The genes are TRBV10-3 and TRBJ2-6; the match to TRBD1 covers 9 bases. The germline V gene has CDR1 ENHRY and CDR2 SYGVKD. CDR3 length: 18 residues. Germline trimming cut 6 bases from V and 1 base from J; bases unmatched to any gene: 10. As DNA, the CDR3 is TGTGCCATCAGGGACCCGGGACAGGGCTCATCTGGGGCCAACGTCCTGACTTTC. Translating gives CAIRDPGQGSSGANVLTF.

Notes on this clonotype: One end of the junction fails to match germline, which may point to a read error. The CDR3 coding sequence is TGCGCCAGCAGCGAGTCGGGGGACAGGGTCCACGAGCAGTACTTC. Its translation: CASSESGDRVHEQYF. The gene calls are TRBV10-1 and TRBJ2-7; TRBD1 matches 9 bases. Per germline, CDR1 WNHNN and CDR2 SYGVQD (reference sequence). The CDR3 totals 15 residues.

This clonotype has a handful of counts. The J gene is TRBJ2-5, the V gene TRBV7-9; D unclear. Trimming shortened V by 1 base and J by 2 bases, and 8 bases separated the two germline ends. The CDR3 length is 14 residues. CDR1 is SEHNR and CDR2 is FQNEAQ in the germline V gene (reference sequence). The CDR3 bases are TGTGCCAGCAGCTTAGACAGACTTCAAGAGACCCAGTACTTC. Translated: CASSLDRLQETQYF.

The V gene is TRBV28, the J gene TRBJ2-5; TRBD2 might be the D (6 bases). Germline V lookup: CDR1 MDHEN, CDR2 SYDVKM. The CDR3 length is 13 residues. Trimming shortened V by 6 bases and J by 5 bases, and 13 bases separated the two germline ends. DNA of the CDR3: TGTGCCAGCAGAGGTGCGGGGTTGGAGACCCAGTACTTC. As protein: CASRGAGLETQYF. The full variable domain, in which reference TRBV28 and TRBJ2-5 provide the parts outside the CDR3, is DVKVTQSSRYLVKRTGEKVFLECVQDMDHENMFWYRQDPGLGLRLIYFSYDVKMKEKGDIPEGYSVSREKKERFSLILESASTNQTSMYLCASRGAGLETQYFGPGTRLLVL.

This chain uses TRBV7-2 with TRBJ1-5; D perhaps matches TRBD1 (6 bases). Trimming removed 0 bases from V and 6 bases from J, with 12 bases in between. The CDR3 has 15 amino acids. From germline, CDR1 is SGHTA and CDR2 FQGNSA. In DNA, the CDR3 is TGTGCCAGCAGCTTAGCTCCGGGGGGCGGTCAGCCCCAGCATTTT. Protein product: CASSLAPGGGQPQHF.

This clonotype was recorded only once. The chain employs TRBV2 and TRBJ2-2; TRBD2 matches 11 bases. V was pared by 6 bases and J by 3 bases, with 6 bases of the junction left unmatched. Looked up from germline, CDR1 is SNHLY and CDR2 is FYNNEI. The CDR3 length is 16 residues. CDR3 sequence (DNA): TGTGCCAGCAGACCGGGGACTAGCGGATACACCGGGGAGCTGTTTTTT. Amino acid sequence: CASRPGTSGYTGELFF.

The rearrangement uses TRBV27 and TRBJ2-3; TRBD2 agrees at 10 bases. J gave up 5 bases and V 9 bases, and 8 bases lay outside the gene matches. This CDR3 has 14 amino acids. CDR1 and CDR2 from the germline V gene are MNHEY and SMNVEV (reference sequence). The CDR3 nucleotides are TGTGCCAGATGGAGCGGGAGGGGCGGAGATACGCAGTATTTT. It codes for CARWSGRGGDTQYF.

The chain combines TRBV20-1 with TRBJ2-5, with D perhaps given as TRBD1 or TRBD2 (5 bases each). The CDR3 spans 13 residues. The V and J ends lost 3 bases and 5 bases respectively, with 13 bases between them. Per germline, CDR1 DFQATT and CDR2 SNEGSKA (reference sequence). DNA for the CDR3: TGCAGTGCTAGTAGGCCCGAGGGGGAGACCCAGTACTTC. As protein: CSASRPEGETQYF.

The V gene is TRBV7-8, the J gene TRBJ2-3, with 14 bases that match TRBD2. V gave up 5 bases and J gave up 0 bases; unmatched junction bases: 10. Germline V gene data show CDR1 as SGHVS and CDR2 as FQNEAQ. This CDR3 is 19 amino acids long. The CDR3 here is CASSRGGTSGSPSTDTQYF. The CDR3 coding sequence is TGTGCCAGCAGCCGGGGGGGGACTAGCGGGAGTCCCAGCACAGATACGCAGTATTTT. Drawing the rest from reference TRBV7-8 and TRBJ2-3, the complete variable domain is GAGVSQSPRYKVAKRGQDVALRCDPISGHVSLFWYQQALGQGPEFLTYFQNEAQLDKSGLPSDRFFAERPEGSVSTLKIQRTQQEDSAVYLCASSRGGTSGSPSTDTQYFGPGTRLTVL.

This clonotype has just a few counts. The chain carries TRBV20-1 and TRBJ2-3; 9 bases line up with TRBD2. The CDR3 runs to 17 residues. V lost 0 bases and J lost 4; bases outside the gene matches: 11. Per germline, CDR1 DFQATT and CDR2 SNEGSKA (reference sequence). For the CDR3, the DNA is TGCAGTGCTAGAGATTCTTTTCTAGCGGGATGGTCAGATACGCAGTATTTT. It yields the protein CSARDSFLAGWSDTQYF.

The table lists this clonotype with a few counts. The V call is TRBV4-1, the J call TRBJ2-7; 8 nucleotides line up with TRBD2. V trimming: 2 bases; J trimming: 2 bases; junction bases outside the gene matches: 5. This CDR3 is 15 amino acids long. Germline CDR1 is MGHRA and CDR2 is YSYEKL. This CDR3 reads CASSQLAAGAYEQYF. The CDR3 coding sequence is TGCGCCAGCAGCCAACTCGCAGCGGGGGCCTACGAGCAGTACTTC.

A word on this clonotype: A much larger clone differs by one base, so this may be a read error. The J gene is TRBJ2-7, the V gene TRBV2; tentatively, D is TRBD2 (5 bases). Germline values: CDR1 SNHLY, CDR2 FYNNEI. The CDR3 extends over 12 amino acids. V gave up 6 bases and J gave up 3 bases, with 9 bases separating them. The CDR3 protein is CASRRGYYEQYF. Written as DNA, the CDR3 is TGTGCCAGCAGGAGAGGGTACTACGAGCAGTACTTC.

This chain joins TRBV6-1 and TRBJ2-7; D is possibly TRBD2 (5 bases). V lost 4 bases to trimming and J lost 4 bases, with 17 bases between them. This CDR3 is 15 amino acids long. The germline V gene encodes CDR1 MNHNS and CDR2 SASEGT. For the CDR3, the DNA is TGTGCCAGCAGTGGGCATAGGAGCGGTCCTTACGAGCAGTACTTC. Translation: CASSGHRSGPYEQYF.

This clonotype was seen only a few times. V gene TRBV20-1 combines with J gene TRBJ2-1; D remains ambiguous. Germline V gene lookup returns CDR1 DFQATT and CDR2 SNEGSKA (reference sequence). V lost 3 bases and J 0 bases, leaving 12 bases between the germline ends. The CDR3 runs to 15 residues. Here the CDR3 reads CSASLTVGSYNEQFF. The CDR3, as DNA: TGCAGTGCTAGTTTAACCGTGGGCTCCTACAATGAGCAGTTCTTC.

The rearrangement links TRBV27 to TRBJ2-7; 8 bases match TRBD2. V shed 8 bases and J 0 bases; nucleotides not matched to a gene: 6. The CDR3 has 14 residues. CDR1 is MNHEY, CDR2 SMNVEV, per germline (reference sequence). The CDR3 protein is CASAGGGNSYEQYF. The CDR3 nucleotides read TGTGCCAGCGCCGGGGGGGGAAACTCCTACGAGCAGTACTTC.

This chain links TRBV9 with TRBJ2-3, with D possibly TRBD2 on 5 matching bases. V lost 4 bases and J lost 3, with 15 bases in between. Germline CDR1 and CDR2: SGDLS and YYNGEE. The CDR3 is made up of 15 amino acids. The CDR3 here is CASSPYQSGTDTQYF. The CDR3, as DNA: TGTGCCAGCAGCCCCTACCAAAGCGGTACAGATACGCAGTATTTT.

This clonotype came up many times. The V call is TRBV3-1, the J call TRBJ2-3, with 15 bases lining up with TRBD2. J was trimmed by 8 bases and V by 4 bases; bases with no gene match: 7. This CDR3 has 16 amino acids. Germline CDR1 LGHDT, CDR2 YNNKEL (reference sequence). CDR3 nucleotides: TGTGCCAGCAGCCCCGGGACTAGCGGGAGGTCAGGTACGCAGTATTTT. Translation: CASSPGTSGRSGTQYF.